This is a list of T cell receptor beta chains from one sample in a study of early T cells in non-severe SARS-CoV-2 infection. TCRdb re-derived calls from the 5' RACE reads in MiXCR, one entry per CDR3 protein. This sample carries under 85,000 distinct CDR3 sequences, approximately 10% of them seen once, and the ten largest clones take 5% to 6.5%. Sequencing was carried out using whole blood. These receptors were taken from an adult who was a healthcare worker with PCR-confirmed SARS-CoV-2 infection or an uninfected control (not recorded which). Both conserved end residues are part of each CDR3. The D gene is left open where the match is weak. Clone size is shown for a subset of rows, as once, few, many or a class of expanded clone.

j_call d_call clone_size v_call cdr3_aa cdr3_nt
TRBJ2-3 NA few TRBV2 CASSDRTSTDTQYF TGTGCCAGCAGTGATCGGACTAGCACAGATACGCAGTATTTT
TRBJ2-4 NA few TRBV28 CASSLGQLAKNIQYF TGTGCCAGCAGTTTAGGCCAGCTAGCCAAAAACATTCAGTACTTC
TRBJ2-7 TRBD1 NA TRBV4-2 CASSQDLTGGAEQYF TGTGCCAGCAGCCAAGATCTAACAGGGGGCGCCGAGCAGTACTTC
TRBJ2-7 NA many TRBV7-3 CASSPQPLGRIPYEQYF TGTGCCAGCAGCCCCCAACCTCTGGGGAGAATCCCCTACGAGCAGTACTTC
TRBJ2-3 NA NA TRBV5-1 CASSSRNFKPMDTQYF TGCGCCAGCAGCTCCAGAAATTTTAAACCCATGGATACGCAGTATTTT
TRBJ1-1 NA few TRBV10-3 CAIRWDVLDTEAFF TGTGCCATCAGGTGGGACGTTTTGGACACTGAAGCTTTCTTT
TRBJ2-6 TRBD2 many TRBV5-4 CASSIPSGGASGANVLTF TGTGCCAGCAGCATCCCTAGCGGGGGGGCATCAGGGGCCAACGTCCTGACTTTC
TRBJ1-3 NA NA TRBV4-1 CASSQTFGNTIYF TGCGCCAGCAGCCAAACATTCGGAAACACCATATATTTT
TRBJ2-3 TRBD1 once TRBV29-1 CSLLRGRDTQYF TGCAGCTTATTAAGGGGGCGAGATACGCAGTATTTT
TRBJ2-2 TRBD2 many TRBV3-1 CASRGGPNTGELFF TGTGCCAGCCGGGGAGGGCCGAACACCGGGGAGCTGTTTTTT
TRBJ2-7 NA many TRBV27 CASSWAGPMYF TGTGCCAGCAGTTGGGCGGGACCGATGTACTTC
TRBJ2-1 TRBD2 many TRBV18 CASSRRVLAGVSHEQFF TGTGCCAGCTCAAGGCGGGTACTAGCGGGAGTTTCCCATGAGCAGTTCTTC
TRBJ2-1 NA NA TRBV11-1 CASSFVWENNEQFF TGTGCCAGCAGCTTCGTTTGGGAGAACAATGAGCAGTTCTTC
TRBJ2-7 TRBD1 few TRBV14 CASSTGGATGEQYF TGTGCCAGCAGCACAGGGGGAGCGACGGGCGAGCAGTACTTC
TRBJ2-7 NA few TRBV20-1 CSAEGQSYEQYF TGCAGTGCGGAAGGACAGTCCTACGAGCAGTACTTC